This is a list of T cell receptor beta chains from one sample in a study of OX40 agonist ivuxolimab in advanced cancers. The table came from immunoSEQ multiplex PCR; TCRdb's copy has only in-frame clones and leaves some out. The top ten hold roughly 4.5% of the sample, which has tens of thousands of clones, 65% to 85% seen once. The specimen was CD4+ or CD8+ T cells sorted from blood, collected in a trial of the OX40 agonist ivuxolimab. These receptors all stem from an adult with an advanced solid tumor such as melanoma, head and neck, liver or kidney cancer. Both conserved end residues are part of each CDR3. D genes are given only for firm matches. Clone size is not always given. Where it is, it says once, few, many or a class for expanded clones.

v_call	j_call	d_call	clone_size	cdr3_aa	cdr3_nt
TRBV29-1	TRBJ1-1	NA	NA	CSVEGALMNTEAFF	TGCAGCGTTGAGGGGGCCCTAATGAACACTGAAGCTTTCTTT
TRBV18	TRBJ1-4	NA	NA	CASSPLRGTNEKLFF	TGTGCCAGCTCACCACTACGCGGAACTAATGAAAAACTGTTTTTT
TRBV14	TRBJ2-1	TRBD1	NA	CASSQDWDRDNEQFF	TGTGCCAGCAGCCAAGACTGGGACAGGGACAATGAGCAGTTCTTC
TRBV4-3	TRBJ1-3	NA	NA	CASSQEATGTSGNTIYF	TGCGCCAGCAGCCAAGAAGCGACAGGAACCTCTGGAAACACCATATATTTT
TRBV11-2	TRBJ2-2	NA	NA	CASSLSRVSGELFF	TGTGCCAGCAGCTTATCAAGGGTTAGCGGGGAGCTGTTTTTT
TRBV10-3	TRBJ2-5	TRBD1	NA	CAISPGQGGVSETQYF	TGTGCCATCAGTCCGGGACAGGGGGGCGTTTCAGAGACCCAGTACTTC
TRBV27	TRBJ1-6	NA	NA	CASRQLNSPLHF	TGTGCCAGCAGACAGTTGAACTCACCCCTCCACTTT
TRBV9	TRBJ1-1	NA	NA	CASSVQGTEAFF	TGTGCCAGCAGCGTTCAAGGGACTGAAGCTTTCTTT
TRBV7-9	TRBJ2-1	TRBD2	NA	CASSQTSAQSSYNEQFF	TGTGCCAGCAGCCAGACTAGCGCCCAGAGCTCCTACAATGAGCAGTTCTTC
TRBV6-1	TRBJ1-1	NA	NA	CATRVTLNTEAFF	TGTGCCACCAGAGTGACATTGAACACTGAAGCTTTCTTT
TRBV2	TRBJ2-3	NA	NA	CASSKDPGDTQYF	TGTGCCAGCAGCAAAGATCCCGGGGATACGCAGTATTTT
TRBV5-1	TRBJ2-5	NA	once	CASSLAGNIQQETQYF	TGCGCCAGCAGCTTGGCCGGAAACATACAACAAGAGACCCAGTACTTC
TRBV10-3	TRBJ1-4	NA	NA	CAISETGTDNEKLFF	TGTGCCATCAGTGAGACCGGGACGGATAATGAAAAACTGTTTTTT
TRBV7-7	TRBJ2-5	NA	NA	CASSLGAGAETQYF	TGTGCTAGCAGCTTAGGTGCGGGGGCAGAGACCCAGTACTTC
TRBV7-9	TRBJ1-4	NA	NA	CASSQLGGSEKLFF	TGTGCCAGCAGCCAACTCGGAGGGTCTGAAAAACTGTTTTTT
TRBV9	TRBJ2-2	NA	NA	CASSVGQNTGELFF	TGTGCCAGCAGCGTCGGGCAGAACACCGGGGAGCTGTTTTTT
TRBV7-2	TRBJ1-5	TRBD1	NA	CASSPNLRQGRQPQHF	TGTGCCAGCAGCCCTAACCTTAGACAGGGGCGGCAGCCCCAGCATTTT
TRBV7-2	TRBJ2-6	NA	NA	CASSRRQEAANVLTF	TGTGCCAGCAGCCGCCGACAGGAGGCGGCCAACGTCCTGACTTTC
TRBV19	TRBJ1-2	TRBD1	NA	CASSQGQGNGYTF	TGTGCCAGTAGCCAAGGACAGGGGAATGGCTACACCTTC
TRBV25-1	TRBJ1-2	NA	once	CASSEFGGGYGYTF	TGTGCCAGCAGTGAATTTGGGGGGGGCTATGGCTACACCTTC
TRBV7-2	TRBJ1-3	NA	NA	CASSLGISRDSSGNTIYF	TGTGCCAGCAGCTTAGGGATTAGCAGGGATAGCTCTGGAAACACCATATATTTT
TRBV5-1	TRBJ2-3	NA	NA	CASSLDMNVMRTDTQYF	TGCGCCAGCAGCTTGGATATGAACGTGATGCGCACAGATACGCAGTATTTT
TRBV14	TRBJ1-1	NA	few	CASTKSGGFTEAFF	TGTGCCAGCACCAAATCCGGGGGCTTCACTGAAGCTTTCTTT
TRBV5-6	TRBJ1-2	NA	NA	CASSLRTAPNYGYTF	TGTGCCAGCAGCTTGAGGACAGCTCCTAACTATGGCTACACCTTC
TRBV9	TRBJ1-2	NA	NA	CETGGAGSNYGYTF	TGCGAAACGGGGGGTGCAGGAAGTAACTATGGCTACACCTTC
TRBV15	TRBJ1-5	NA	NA	CATSRDRGLVQPQHF	TGTGCCACCAGCAGAGACCGGGGGCTAGTCCAGCCCCAGCATTTT